These 25 T cell receptor beta chains were sequenced from one sample in a study of blood T cells in healthy people across ages. The second PCR ran about 6 to 12 cycles with a sample-barcoded 5' primer and J-beta primers. TCRdb recomputed calls from the 5' RACE reads with MiXCR, one row per CDR3 protein. This table has 870,000 or so distinct CDR3 sequences, 29% appearing once. The sample comprised blood. All receptors come from a woman older than 75 in good health.

Many counts were recorded for this clonotype. The CDR3 DNA sequence: TGCGCCAGCAGCCTAGGGGTTCTAGGGTTGGAGACCCAGTACTTC. Amino acids: CASSLGVLGLETQYF. The chain combines TRBV4-1 with TRBJ2-5; D may be TRBD1 (5 bases). Trimming left V 4 bases short and J 5 bases short, with 17 bases between. The germline V gene has CDR1 MGHRA and CDR2 YSYEKL. CDR3 size: 15 residues.

With respect to this clonotype: This could be a read error, since a much larger clone is one nucleotide away. The chain links TRBV6-5 to TRBJ2-7; weak D call: TRBD1 (7 bases). Germline lookup yields CDR1 MNHEY and CDR2 SVGAGI. This CDR3 spans 14 amino acids. The CDR3 protein is CASSYRQGGYERYF. CDR3 in DNA: TGTGCCAGCAGTTACCGACAGGGAGGCTACGAGCGGTACTTC.

This clonotype was seen a handful of times. The rearrangement links TRBV14 to TRBJ1-1; D gene unclear. The V and J ends lost 0 bases and 12 bases respectively, with 11 bases between them. The CDR3 has 12 residues. CDR1 and CDR2 (germline): SGHDN, FVKESK. CDR3 protein: CASSQDFGGTFF. CDR3 DNA: TGTGCCAGCAGCCAAGATTTTGGTGGAACTTTCTTT.

This clonotype appeared many times. The V gene is TRBV7-9, the J gene TRBJ2-7; D may correspond to TRBD1 or TRBD2 (6 bases each). The CDR3 spans 14 residues. V lost 1 base to trimming and J lost 5 bases, with 12 bases between them. Germline CDR1 and CDR2: SEHNR and FQNEAQ (reference sequence). CDR3: CASSLETRGNEQYF. CDR3 DNA: TGTGCCAGCAGCTTAGAGACTAGGGGGAACGAGCAGTACTTC. Together with reference TRBV7-9 and TRBJ2-7, the CDR3 gives the full variable domain: DTGVSQNPRHKITKRGQNVTFRCDPISEHNRLYWYRQTLGQGPEFLTYFQNEAQLEKSRLLSDRFSAERPKGSFSTLEIQRTEQGDSAMYLCASSLETRGNEQYFGPGTRLTVT.

There are a few counts of this clonotype. V is TRBV5-1 and J is TRBJ1-1; no clear D gene. In germline, CDR1 is SGHRS, CDR2 YFSETQ. The CDR3 is 13 amino acids. The germline V and J ends were trimmed by 0 bases and 8 bases, with 11 bases remaining between them. CDR3 bases: TGCGCCAGCAGCTTGGGACGGTCGGCAGAAGCTTTCTTT. Its translation is CASSLGRSAEAFF.

This clonotype came up many times. The V call is TRBV6-2 or TRBV6-3, the J call TRBJ2-7, with D possibly being TRBD2 (5 bases). The germline gives CDR1 MNHEY, CDR2 SVGEGT. V was clipped by 6 bases and J by 3 bases, with 12 bases between them. This CDR3 has 13 amino acids. The CDR3: CASSYTGNYEQYF. The CDR3 DNA reads TGTGCCAGCAGCTATACCGGGAACTACGAGCAGTACTTC.

This clonotype was seen a few times. The gene calls are TRBV20-1 and TRBJ1-1, with 8 bases fitting TRBD1. The junction had 7 bases not matched to a gene; V was cut back by 6 bases and J by 1 base. CDR3 length equals 14 residues. CDR1 DFQATT and CDR2 SNEGSKA come from the germline V gene (reference sequence). The chain's CDR3 is CSAKAGTGNTEAFF. In nucleotides, the CDR3 is TGCAGTGCAAAGGCCGGGACAGGGAACACTGAAGCTTTCTTT.

Note on this clonotype: This sequence may be a read error, since a much larger clone differs from it by one base. The chain uses TRBV10-3 and TRBJ2-5, with 9 positions matching TRBD2. The CDR3 length is 14 residues. Germline assignment: CDR1 ENHRY and CDR2 SYGVKD. The V and J ends lost 6 bases and 5 bases, in that order; junction bases with no gene match: 7. The CDR3 bases are TGTGCCATCAGGCCTTATAGCGGGGGTGAGACCCAGTACTTC. This encodes CAIRPYSGGETQYF.

As regards this clonotype: Likely a read error: the CDR3 ends without its conserved phenylalanine or tryptophan. The chain links TRBV19 to TRBJ2-6; 12 bases fit TRBD1. CDR1 and CDR2 (germline): LNHDA, SQIVND (reference sequence). This CDR3 spans 17 amino acids. V shed 6 bases and J 1 base; nucleotides not matched to a gene: 4. The CDR3 region is CASRRDRGLSGANVLTL. The CDR3 DNA reads TGTGCCAGTAGAAGGGACAGGGGGCTTTCTGGGGCCAACGTCCTGACTTTA.

This clonotype has just one count. The rearrangement links TRBV7-2 to TRBJ1-1, with D possibly being TRBD1 (6 bases). Per germline, CDR1 SGHTA and CDR2 FQGNSA. CDR3 length equals 15 residues. V lost 4 bases and J 0 bases, leaving 12 bases between the germline ends. As DNA, the CDR3 is TGTGCCAGCAGCTCTTACAGGGTCATGAACACTGAAGCTTTCTTT. Translation: CASSSYRVMNTEAFF.

This clonotype was observed at least ten times. The V and J genes are TRBV12-3 or TRBV12-4 and TRBJ1-1; 11 positions agree with TRBD1. The CDR3 contains 17 residues. The junction had 8 bases not matched to a gene; V was cut back by 5 bases and J by 0 bases. Here the CDR3 DNA reads TGTGCCAGCAGTGACCGGGACAGGGGGATTCTGAACACTGAAGCTTTCTTT. This sequence encodes CASSDRDRGILNTEAFF.

This clonotype was observed a few times. An end of the junction differs from the germline gene, which may be a read error. This chain links TRBV6-6 with TRBJ1-6, with a weak D call TRBD1 (6 bases). The CDR3 runs 13 residues. From germline, CDR1 is MNHNY and CDR2 SVGAGI (reference sequence). In DNA form, the CDR3 reads TGTGCCAGCAAAAGGGGGGAGAATTCGCCCCTCCACTTT. Protein: CASKRGENSPLHF.

On this clonotype itself: This may arise from a read error, as a much more abundant clone is one base away. The chain employs TRBV12-3 or TRBV12-4 and TRBJ2-5; D remains ambiguous. This CDR3 spans 13 amino acids. The V and J ends lost 2 bases and 2 bases respectively, with 6 bases between them. For the CDR3, the DNA is TGTGCCAGCAGTTTAAACGGACAAGAGACCCAGTACTTC. This gives the protein CASSLNGQETQYF.

This clonotype showed up many times. The rearrangement links TRBV20-1 to TRBJ1-1, with D possibly TRBD1 on 5 matching bases. The CDR3 runs 13 residues. The germline V and J ends were trimmed by 4 bases and 3 bases, with 12 bases remaining between them. The germline V gene has CDR1 DFQATT and CDR2 SNEGSKA (reference sequence). CDR3 coding DNA: TGCAGTGCTACAAAAGGGGCGGACACTGAAGCTTTCTTT. It codes for CSATKGADTEAFF.

V gene TRBV29-1 combines with J gene TRBJ2-7, with a possible D match to TRBD2 (6 bases). Germline CDR1 is SQVTM and CDR2 is ANQGSEA. Trimming shortened V by 0 bases and J by 5 bases, and 8 bases separated the two germline ends. This CDR3 has 12 amino acids. The DNA for the CDR3 is TGCAGCGTTGAAGATTGGAGGGACGAGCAGTACTTC. Protein product: CSVEDWRDEQYF.

This clonotype was found a few times. The rearrangement uses TRBV20-1 and TRBJ1-1; D is undetermined. This CDR3 region has 15 residues. Trimming stripped 0 bases from V and 1 base from J, with 12 bases between. Germline CDR1 reads DFQATT; CDR2 reads SNEGSKA (reference sequence). The CDR3 loop is CSARDSPAANTEAFF. The CDR3 DNA reads as TGCAGTGCTAGAGATTCCCCTGCAGCGAACACTGAAGCTTTCTTT.

This clonotype occurred many times. In DNA, the CDR3 is TGTGCCAGCAGCAAGGGACAGGGGGATGCTTACGAGCAGTACTTC. It codes for CASSKGQGDAYEQYF. This sequence joins TRBV7-9 and TRBJ2-7; 11 nucleotides line up with TRBD1. Losses at the gene ends were 5 bases for V and 4 bases for J; bases not matched to a gene: 7. Germline-derived CDR1 and CDR2 are SEHNR and FQNEAQ (reference sequence). The CDR3 is made up of 15 amino acids.

This clonotype was detected many times. DNA of the CDR3: TGCAGTGCTAGATCCGGGACAGACCATTATGGCTACACCTTC. Amino acid sequence: CSARSGTDHYGYTF. The chain carries TRBV20-1 and TRBJ1-2; 7 positions match TRBD1. Germline CDR1 and CDR2: DFQATT and SNEGSKA (reference sequence). The CDR3 is 14 residues long. With V trimmed by 2 bases and J by 5 bases, 8 bases remained unmatched.

This clonotype was recorded many times. V is TRBV6-2 or TRBV6-3 and J is TRBJ2-6, with 10 bases lining up with TRBD1. Germline V gene lookup returns CDR1 MNHEY and CDR2 SVGEGT. The CDR3 is made up of 17 amino acids. With V trimmed by 11 bases and J by 1 base, 11 bases remained unmatched. CDR3 loop: CAASRGGQGSGANVLTF. DNA for the CDR3: TGTGCCGCCTCCAGGGGGGGACAGGGGTCTGGGGCCAACGTCCTGACTTTC.

This clonotype has ten or more counts. The V and J genes are TRBV4-1 and TRBJ2-3, with D perhaps matching TRBD1 (6 bases). Deletions cut 0 bases from V and 1 base from J, with 11 bases between. Looked up from germline, CDR1 is MGHRA and CDR2 is YSYEKL. The CDR3 is 16 amino acids. The CDR3 DNA reads as TGCGCCAGCAGCCAAGAGAGCCAGGGGCGCACAGATACGCAGTATTTT. Translated: CASSQESQGRTDTQYF.

This clonotype came up many times. V is TRBV7-2 and J is TRBJ2-5, with a possible D match to TRBD1 (6 bases). Germline V gene sequence: CDR1 SGHTA, CDR2 FQGNSA. This CDR3 spans 14 amino acids. Trimming took 3 bases from V and 2 from J, leaving 10 bases between them. CDR3 bases: TGTGCCAGCAGCTTTTACAGGGCACAAGAGACCCAGTACTTC. Protein product: CASSFYRAQETQYF.

Ten or more counts support this clonotype. V gene TRBV20-1 combines with J gene TRBJ1-6; D remains ambiguous. The CDR3 covers 11 residues. V gave up 0 bases and J gave up 11 bases, with 5 bases separating them. Germline CDR1 DFQATT, CDR2 SNEGSKA (reference sequence). The chain's CDR3 is CSARDAPPLHF. The DNA of the CDR3 is TGCAGTGCTAGAGATGCCCCACCCCTCCACTTT.

The chain is built from TRBV29-1 and TRBJ2-7; 7 bases match TRBD1. The CDR3 sequence is 14 residues long. The germline gives CDR1 SQVTM, CDR2 ANQGSEA. V trimming: 6 bases; J trimming: 0 bases; junction bases outside the gene matches: 8. CDR3 in DNA: TGCAGCGTGAAGGACAGGAGCAGCTCCTACGAGCAGTACTTC. This translates into CSVKDRSSSYEQYF.

This clonotype turned up a few times. The gene calls are TRBV11-2 and TRBJ1-5; D might be TRBD1 (5 bases). The length of the CDR3 is 14 residues. Germline CDR1 SGHAT, CDR2 FQNNGV. V lost 1 base, J lost 6 bases, and 10 bases lay in between. The DNA for the CDR3 is TGTGCCAGCAGCTTAGTTCCGGGGACTCAGCCCCAGCATTTT. It codes for CASSLVPGTQPQHF.

This clonotype was recorded many times. The V and J genes are TRBV20-1 and TRBJ1-6, with D possibly matching TRBD1 (6 bases). V was pared by 4 bases and J by 3 bases, with 13 bases between. Germline CDR1 and CDR2: DFQATT and SNEGSKA (reference sequence). The CDR3 has 15 residues. CDR3 sequence: CSAIADSNYNSPLHF. CDR3 sequence (DNA): TGCAGTGCTATTGCGGACAGCAACTATAATTCACCCCTCCACTTT.